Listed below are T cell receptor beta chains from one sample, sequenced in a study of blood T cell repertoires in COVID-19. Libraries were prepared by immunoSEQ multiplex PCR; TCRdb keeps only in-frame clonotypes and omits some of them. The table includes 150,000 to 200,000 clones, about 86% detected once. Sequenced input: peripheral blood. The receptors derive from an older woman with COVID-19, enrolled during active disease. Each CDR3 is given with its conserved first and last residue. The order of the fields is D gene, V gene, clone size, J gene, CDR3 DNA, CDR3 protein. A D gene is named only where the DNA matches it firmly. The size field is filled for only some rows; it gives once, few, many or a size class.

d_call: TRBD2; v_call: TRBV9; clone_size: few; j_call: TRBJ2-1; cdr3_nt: TGTGCCAGCAGCGGGATCACTAGCGTCTACAATGAGCAGTTCTTC; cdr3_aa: CASSGITSVYNEQFF
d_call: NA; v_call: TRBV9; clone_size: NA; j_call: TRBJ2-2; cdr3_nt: TGTGCCAGCAGCGGGTTTAAACCGGGAACCGGGGAGCTGTTTTTT; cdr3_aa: CASSGFKPGTGELFF
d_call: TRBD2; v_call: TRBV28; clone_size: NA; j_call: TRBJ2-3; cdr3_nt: TGTGCCAGCAGACCGGGACTAGCGGAAACTAGCACAGATACGCAGTATTTT; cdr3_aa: CASRPGLAETSTDTQYF
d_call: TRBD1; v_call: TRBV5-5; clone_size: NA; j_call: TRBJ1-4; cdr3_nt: TGTGCCAGCAGCCTGGGGACAGGGGATGAAAAACTGTTTTTT; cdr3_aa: CASSLGTGDEKLFF
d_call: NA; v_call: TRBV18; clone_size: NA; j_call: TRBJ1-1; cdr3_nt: TGTGCCAGCTCGTCTGACCGGGACTCCCTATGGAACACTGAAGCTTTCTTT; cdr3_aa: CASSSDRDSLWNTEAFF
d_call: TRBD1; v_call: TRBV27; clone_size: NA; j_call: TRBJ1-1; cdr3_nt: TGTGCCAGCAGTTTACGGGAGGGGGCTGGAGCTTTCTTT; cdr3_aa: CASSLREGAGAFF
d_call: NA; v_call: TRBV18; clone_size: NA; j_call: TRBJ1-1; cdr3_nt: TGTGCCAGCTCACCAGGCACTGGGGGCCTGGCTTTCTTT; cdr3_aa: CASSPGTGGLAFF
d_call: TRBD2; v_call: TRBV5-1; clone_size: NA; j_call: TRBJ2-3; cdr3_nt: TGCGCCAGCAGAGACGGACTAGCGGGAGACACAGATACGCAGTATTTT; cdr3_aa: CASRDGLAGDTDTQYF
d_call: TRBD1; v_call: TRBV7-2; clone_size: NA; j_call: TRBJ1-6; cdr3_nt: TGTGCCAGCAGACAACAGGGGGCAGTGGTTACCTCCTATAATTCACCCCTCCACTTT; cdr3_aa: CASRQQGAVVTSYNSPLHF
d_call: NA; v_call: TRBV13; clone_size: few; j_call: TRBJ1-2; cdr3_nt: TGTGCCAGCAGCAAGACGGGAAGTTATGGCTACACCTTC; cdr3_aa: CASSKTGSYGYTF
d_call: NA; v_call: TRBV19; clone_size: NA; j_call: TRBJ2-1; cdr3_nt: TGTGCCAGTAGTCCCCGACTTGTCAGCTCCTACAATGAGCAGTTCTTC; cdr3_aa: CASSPRLVSSYNEQFF
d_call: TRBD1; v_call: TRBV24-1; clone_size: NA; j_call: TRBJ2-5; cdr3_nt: TGTGCCACCAGTGATTTGAGGGGGCCAGAGACCCAGTACTTC; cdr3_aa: CATSDLRGPETQYF
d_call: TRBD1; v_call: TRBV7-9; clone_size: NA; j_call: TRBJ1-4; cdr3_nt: TGTGCCAGCAGCCGGGGACAGGGCGGAGAAAAACTGTTTTTT; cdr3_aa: CASSRGQGGEKLFF
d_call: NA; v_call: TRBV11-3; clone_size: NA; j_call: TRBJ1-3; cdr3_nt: TGTGCCAGCAGCTTCGACAGGTTCGGGAACACCATATATTTT; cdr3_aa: CASSFDRFGNTIYF
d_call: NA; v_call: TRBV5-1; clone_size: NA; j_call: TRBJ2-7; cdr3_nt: TGCGCCAGCAGCTCGACTCTTAGCGGAGACCCCTACGAGCAGTACTTC; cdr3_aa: CASSSTLSGDPYEQYF
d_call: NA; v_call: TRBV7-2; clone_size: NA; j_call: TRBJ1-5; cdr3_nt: TGTGCCAGCAGCAGTAGTCGGGGATTCGGTGCGCCCCAGCATTTT; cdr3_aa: CASSSSRGFGAPQHF
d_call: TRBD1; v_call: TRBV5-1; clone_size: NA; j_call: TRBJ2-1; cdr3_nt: TGCGCCAGCGGACAGGGCAATGAGCAGTTCTTC; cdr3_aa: CASGQGNEQFF
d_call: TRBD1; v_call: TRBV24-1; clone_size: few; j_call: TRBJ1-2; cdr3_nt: TGTGCCACCAGTGATCGGACAGGGTGGGATGGCTACACCTTC; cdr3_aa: CATSDRTGWDGYTF
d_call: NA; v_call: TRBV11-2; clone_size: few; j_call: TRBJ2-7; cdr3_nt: TGTGCCAGCAGCCTAACCTACGAGCAGTACTTC; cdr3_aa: CASSLTYEQYF
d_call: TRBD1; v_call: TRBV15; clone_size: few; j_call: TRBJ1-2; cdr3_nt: TGTGCCACCAGCAGGACAGGGAGGAATGGCTACACCTTC; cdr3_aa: CATSRTGRNGYTF
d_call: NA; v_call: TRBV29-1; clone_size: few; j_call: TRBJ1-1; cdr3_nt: TGCAGCGTTGGACCAGGGTTTGGCACTGAAGCTTTCTTT; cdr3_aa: CSVGPGFGTEAFF
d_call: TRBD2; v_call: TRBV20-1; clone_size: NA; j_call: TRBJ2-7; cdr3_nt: TGCAGTGCTAGTAGGACTAGCGGGAGCATGACGGTCTACGAGCAGTACTTC; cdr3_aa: CSASRTSGSMTVYEQYF
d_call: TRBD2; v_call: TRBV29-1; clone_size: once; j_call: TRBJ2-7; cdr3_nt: TGCAGCGTTGCTCCTAGCGGATCCTACGAGCAGTACTTC; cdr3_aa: CSVAPSGSYEQYF
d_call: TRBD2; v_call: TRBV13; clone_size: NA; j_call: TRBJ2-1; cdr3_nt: TGTGCCAGCAGCTCTCCGGGACTAGCGGGTCAGAGCAATGAGCAGTTCTTC; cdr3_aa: CASSSPGLAGQSNEQFF
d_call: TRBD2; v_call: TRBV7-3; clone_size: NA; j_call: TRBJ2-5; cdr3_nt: TGTGCCAGCAGCTTAGGACTAGCGGGAGGAGAGACCCAGTACTTC; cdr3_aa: CASSLGLAGGETQYF
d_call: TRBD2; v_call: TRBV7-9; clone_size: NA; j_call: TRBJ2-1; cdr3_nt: TGTGCCAGCAGCTTAGTAGCGGGAGGGCATAATGAGCAGTTCTTC; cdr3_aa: CASSLVAGGHNEQFF
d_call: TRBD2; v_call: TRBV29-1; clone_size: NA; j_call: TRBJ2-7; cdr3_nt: TGCAGCGTTGAAGTCCCCCGGACTAGCGGGTACGAGCAGTACTTC; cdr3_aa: CSVEVPRTSGYEQYF
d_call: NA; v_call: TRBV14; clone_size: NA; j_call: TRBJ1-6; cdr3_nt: TGTGCCAGCAGCCAAGTAAACAGTAATTCACCCCTCCACTTT; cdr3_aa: CASSQVNSNSPLHF